These 8 T cell receptor beta chains came from one sample sequenced in a study of cytomegalovirus exposure and HLA in healthy donors. This PCR relied on a set of 60 Vbeta primers and 13 Jbeta primers. Libraries were prepared by immunoSEQ multiplex PCR; TCRdb keeps only in-frame clonotypes and omits some of them. Of about 120,000 clones in the sample, 80% were seen once. The sample comprised PBMCs. Receptors were obtained from a female donor in good health and CMV-seropositive.

V usage is TRBV5-4 and J usage is TRBJ2-5; 8 nucleotides line up with TRBD1. The CDR3 contains 13 residues. V was pared by 4 bases and J by 4 bases, with 3 bases of the junction left unmatched. Germline V gene lookup returns CDR1 SGHNT and CDR2 YYREEE (reference sequence). This chain's CDR3 is CASSAGQGETQYF. In DNA form, the CDR3 reads TGTGCCAGCAGCGCCGGACAGGGAGAGACCCAGTACTTC.

The chain uses TRBV7-8 and TRBJ1-4; TRBD1 agrees at 9 bases. CDR1 is SGHVS and CDR2 is FQNEAQ in the germline V gene. The CDR3 extends over 18 amino acids. The ends lost 5 bases at V and 0 bases at J; junction bases unmatched: 10. The CDR3 loop is CASSAQTGGGSTNEKLFF. The CDR3 DNA sequence: TGTGCCAGCAGCGCGCAAACAGGGGGCGGATCAACTAATGAAAAACTGTTTTTT.

The chain links TRBV5-4 to TRBJ1-4; D unclear. Per germline, CDR1 SGHNT and CDR2 YYREEE (reference sequence). Between the trimmed V and J ends, which lost 0 bases and 8 bases, there was a span of 5 bases. This CDR3 has 12 residues. This chain's CDR3 is CASSLAQEKLFF. In nucleotides, the CDR3 is TGTGCCAGCAGCTTGGCCCAGGAAAAACTGTTTTTT.

CDR3 nucleotide sequence: TGTGCCAGCAGCACTGGACAGGGGTATGAGCAGTTCTTC. It codes for CASSTGQGYEQFF. The V call is TRBV7-8, the J call TRBJ2-1, with TRBD1 identical over 9 bases. This CDR3 contains 13 residues. V lost 5 bases, J lost 8 bases, and 4 bases stayed unmatched. Per the germline V gene, CDR1 is SGHVS and CDR2 is FQNEAQ. The full variable domain, its missing parts supplied by reference TRBV7-8 and TRBJ2-1, is GAGVSQSPRYKVAKRGQDVALRCDPISGHVSLFWYQQALGQGPEFLTYFQNEAQLDKSGLPSDRFFAERPEGSVSTLKIQRTQQEDSAVYLCASSTGQGYEQFFGPGTRLTVL.

The chain links TRBV6-6 to TRBJ1-2, with no clear D. Germline loops: CDR1 MNHNY, CDR2 SVGAGI (reference sequence). V lost 3 bases to trimming and J lost 1 base, with 6 bases between them. There are 13 residues in the CDR3. In DNA, the CDR3 is TGTGCCAGCAGTTATGCGGTTAACTATGGCTACACCTTC. The encoded protein is CASSYAVNYGYTF.

The chain uses TRBV19 and TRBJ2-3; TRBD1 agrees at 8 bases. Germline CDR1 LNHDA, CDR2 SQIVND (reference sequence). The CDR3 sequence is 17 residues long. V trimming: 3 bases; J trimming: 2 bases; junction bases outside the gene matches: 10. The CDR3 loop reads CASSILGQVALTDTQYF. The CDR3 bases are TGTGCCAGTAGTATCTTGGGACAGGTCGCCCTCACAGATACGCAGTATTTT.

CDR3 sequence: CASSLGQAYGGYTF. DNA for the CDR3: TGCGCCAGCAGCTTGGGACAGGCCTACGGTGGCTACACCTTC. The chain couples TRBV5-1 to TRBJ1-2; tentatively, D is TRBD1 (6 bases). The V and J ends lost 0 bases and 7 bases respectively, with 13 bases between them. The germline gives CDR1 SGHRS, CDR2 YFSETQ. This CDR3 contains 14 residues.

The chain joins TRBV30 to TRBJ1-2; 7 bases agree with TRBD1. This CDR3 region has 13 residues. CDR1 GTSNPN and CDR2 SVGIG come from the germline V gene (reference sequence). Germline trimming cut 3 bases from V and 4 bases from J; bases unmatched to any gene: 5. CDR3 sequence (DNA): TGTGCCTGGAGGGTGGGACAGACCTATGGCTACACCTTC. It codes for CAWRVGQTYGYTF.